The clone carrying this TCR beta chain showed up many times. The antigen remains unidentified. Template switching created a universal primer site, and the cDNA included unique molecular identifiers. TCRdb called the 5' RACE reads again in MiXCR, with one record for every CDR3 protein. Of about 500,000 distinct CDR3 sequences in the sample, 14% were seen once. Every one of the donors was a healthy Caucasian. The record originates from a study of identical twins. Points from the study as a whole: Out-of-frame TCR alpha sharing observed in monozygotic twins exceeded model estimates.

V lost 1 base, J lost 4 bases, and 14 bases lay in between. The CDR3 has 15 amino acids. CDR1 and CDR2 from the germline V gene are SGHRS and YFSETQ. These data are also associated with another study on yellow fever vaccine responses in identical twins. That paper notes: On the reported evidence, twins' vaccine T cell responses seemed partly convergent and partly personalized.

The sample taken for sequencing was CD4+ T cells sorted from blood. This TCR derives from a woman in her late teens or twenties in good health. The rearrangement joins TRBV5-1 to TRBJ1-2; the D is unclear. CDR3 DNA sequence: TGCGCCAGCAGCTTGTGGCCCGGGTCGGGCTATGGCTACACCTTC. Encoded protein: CASSLWPGSGYGYTF.